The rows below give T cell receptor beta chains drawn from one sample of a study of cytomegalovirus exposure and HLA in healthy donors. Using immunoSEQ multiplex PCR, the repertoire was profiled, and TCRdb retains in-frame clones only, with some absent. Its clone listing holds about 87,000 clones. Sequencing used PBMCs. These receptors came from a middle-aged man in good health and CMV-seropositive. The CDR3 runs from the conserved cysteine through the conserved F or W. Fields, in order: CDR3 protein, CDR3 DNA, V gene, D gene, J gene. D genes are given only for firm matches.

cdr3_aa: CASSLRVLAGVGTDTQYF
cdr3_nt: TGTGCCAGCAGCCTTAGGGTGCTAGCGGGAGTAGGCACAGATACGCAGTATTTT
v_call: TRBV11-3
d_call: TRBD2
j_call: TRBJ2-3

cdr3_aa: CASSYSGGTSTDTQYF
cdr3_nt: TGTGCCAGCAGTTACTCAGGCGGGACTAGCACAGATACGCAGTATTTT
v_call: TRBV6-6
d_call: -
j_call: TRBJ2-3

cdr3_aa: CASSLGSVSGPAKNIQYF
cdr3_nt: TGTGCCAGCAGCTTAGGATCGGTTAGCGGGCCAGCCAAAAACATTCAGTACTTC
v_call: TRBV7-9
d_call: TRBD2
j_call: TRBJ2-4

cdr3_aa: CASSFSSTGELFF
cdr3_nt: TGTGCCAGCAGTTTTTCCTCCACCGGGGAGCTGTTTTTT
v_call: TRBV28
d_call: -
j_call: TRBJ2-2

cdr3_aa: CASSPGLMGGGANVLTF
cdr3_nt: TGTGCCAGCAGCCCGGGACTGATGGGCGGGGGGGCCAACGTCCTGACTTTC
v_call: TRBV7-9
d_call: -
j_call: TRBJ2-6

cdr3_aa: CASSEGWGVTEAFF
cdr3_nt: TGTGCCAGCAGTGAAGGTTGGGGGGTTACTGAAGCTTTCTTT
v_call: TRBV2
d_call: -
j_call: TRBJ1-1

cdr3_aa: CASSMGARLGYEQYF
cdr3_nt: TGTGCCAGTAGTATGGGGGCGCGTCTCGGGTACGAGCAGTACTTC
v_call: TRBV19
d_call: -
j_call: TRBJ2-7

cdr3_aa: CASRRTGGTGELFF
cdr3_nt: TGTGCCAGTAGAAGGACAGGGGGCACCGGGGAGCTGTTTTTT
v_call: TRBV5-6
d_call: TRBD1
j_call: TRBJ2-2

cdr3_aa: CASSLASGSYNEQFF
cdr3_nt: TGCGCCAGCAGCTTGGCTAGCGGGAGTTACAATGAGCAGTTCTTC
v_call: TRBV5-1
d_call: TRBD2
j_call: TRBJ2-1

cdr3_aa: CASSSWAGQPQHF
cdr3_nt: TGTGCCAGCAGTTCATGGGCAGGGCAGCCCCAGCATTTT
v_call: TRBV6-5
d_call: -
j_call: TRBJ1-5

cdr3_aa: CASSFVPLLAGDADTQYF
cdr3_nt: TGTGCCAGCAGCTTCGTCCCTCTTCTAGCGGGAGACGCAGATACGCAGTATTTT
v_call: TRBV11-3
d_call: TRBD2
j_call: TRBJ2-3

cdr3_aa: CATSRGTSERNEQFF
cdr3_nt: TGTGCCACCAGCAGAGGGACTAGCGAGAGGAATGAGCAGTTCTTC
v_call: TRBV15
d_call: TRBD2
j_call: TRBJ2-1

cdr3_aa: CASSQDTPLAGGDNEQFF
cdr3_nt: TGCGCCAGCAGCCAAGATACCCCTCTAGCGGGGGGCGACAATGAGCAGTTCTTC
v_call: TRBV4-3
d_call: TRBD2
j_call: TRBJ2-1

cdr3_aa: CASSRGTGQGSEQYF
cdr3_nt: TGTGCCAGCAGTAGAGGGACGGGACAGGGGTCCGAGCAGTACTTC
v_call: TRBV7-6
d_call: TRBD1
j_call: TRBJ2-7

cdr3_aa: CASSLQKTGGYGYTF
cdr3_nt: TGTGCCAGCAGTTTACAAAAGACAGGGGGCTATGGCTACACCTTC
v_call: TRBV27
d_call: TRBD1
j_call: TRBJ1-2

cdr3_aa: CASSFSLRRASRRAYTF
cdr3_nt: TGTGCCAGCAGCTTCTCCCTGCGGAGGGCCTCCAGAAGAGCTTACACCTTC
v_call: TRBV7-2
d_call: -
j_call: TRBJ1-2

cdr3_aa: CAWNPWTGGYGYTF
cdr3_nt: TGTGCCTGGAACCCCTGGACAGGGGGCTATGGCTACACCTTC
v_call: TRBV30
d_call: TRBD1
j_call: TRBJ1-2

cdr3_aa: CASSPRVLQETQYF
cdr3_nt: TGTGCCAGCAGCCCCCGAGTACTACAAGAGACCCAGTACTTC
v_call: TRBV7-9
d_call: -
j_call: TRBJ2-5

cdr3_aa: CASSPPAGEGEKLFF
cdr3_nt: TGTGCCAGCTCACCACCGGCGGGGGAAGGAGAAAAACTGTTTTTT
v_call: TRBV18
d_call: -
j_call: TRBJ1-4

cdr3_aa: CASSFGGSAREQFF
cdr3_nt: TGTGCCAGCAGCTTCGGCGGGAGTGCAAGGGAGCAGTTCTTC
v_call: TRBV7-9
d_call: TRBD2
j_call: TRBJ2-1

cdr3_aa: CASSPQGLAEAFF
cdr3_nt: TGTGCCAGCTCACCACAGGGGCTCGCTGAAGCTTTCTTT
v_call: TRBV18
d_call: -
j_call: TRBJ1-1

cdr3_aa: CASSRTPSERVREQYF
cdr3_nt: TGTGCCAGCAGCCGTACCCCAAGCGAGAGGGTTCGGGAGCAGTACTTC
v_call: TRBV7-2
d_call: -
j_call: TRBJ2-7

cdr3_aa: CASSVSPAEGYGYTF
cdr3_nt: TGTGCCAGCAGTGTTAGCCCCGCAGAAGGCTATGGCTACACCTTC
v_call: TRBV9
d_call: -
j_call: TRBJ1-2

cdr3_aa: CSVGWRGIDNEQFF
cdr3_nt: TGCAGCGTTGGGTGGCGGGGGATCGACAATGAGCAGTTCTTC
v_call: TRBV29-1
d_call: TRBD2
j_call: TRBJ2-1

cdr3_aa: CASSKTGWNTEAFF
cdr3_nt: TGTGCCAGTAGTAAGACAGGTTGGAACACTGAAGCTTTCTTT
v_call: TRBV19
d_call: -
j_call: TRBJ1-1

cdr3_aa: CASSQDMGATSYNEQFF
cdr3_nt: TGTGCCAGCAGCCAAGATATGGGAGCGACCTCCTACAATGAGCAGTTCTTC
v_call: TRBV4-2
d_call: -
j_call: TRBJ2-1

cdr3_aa: CAWRENYGYTF
cdr3_nt: TGTGCCTGGAGAGAGAACTATGGCTACACCTTC
v_call: TRBV30
d_call: -
j_call: TRBJ1-2

cdr3_aa: CASSQGTLGEEQFF
cdr3_nt: TGTGCCAGCAGCCAGGGGACTTTGGGGGAGGAGCAGTTCTTC
v_call: TRBV14
d_call: -
j_call: TRBJ2-1

cdr3_aa: CATSLSGNTIYF
cdr3_nt: TGTGCCACCAGCCTCTCTGGAAACACCATATATTTT
v_call: TRBV15
d_call: -
j_call: TRBJ1-3

cdr3_aa: CASSRGQYTGELFF
cdr3_nt: TGCGCCAGCAGCCGAGGACAGTACACCGGGGAGCTGTTTTTT
v_call: TRBV4-1
d_call: -
j_call: TRBJ2-2

cdr3_aa: CASSLGQGRNTIYF
cdr3_nt: TGTGCCAGCAGCCTAGGACAGGGTCGAAACACCATATATTTT
v_call: TRBV28
d_call: TRBD1
j_call: TRBJ1-3

cdr3_aa: CATSREDTVGPQHF
cdr3_nt: TGTGCCACCAGCAGAGAGGATACAGTTGGGCCCCAGCATTTT
v_call: TRBV15
d_call: -
j_call: TRBJ1-5

cdr3_aa: CASSWPTSGANTGELFF
cdr3_nt: TGTGCCAGCAGCTGGCCTACTAGCGGGGCGAACACCGGGGAGCTGTTTTTT
v_call: TRBV7-2
d_call: TRBD2
j_call: TRBJ2-2

cdr3_aa: CASSLGRTGDQPQHF
cdr3_nt: TGTGCCAGCAGCTTAGGGAGGACAGGGGATCAGCCCCAGCATTTT
v_call: TRBV7-9
d_call: TRBD1
j_call: TRBJ1-5

cdr3_aa: CASSGGPPGTGDFYEQYF
cdr3_nt: TGTGCCAGCAGTGGTGGACCTCCCGGGACAGGGGACTTCTACGAGCAGTACTTC
v_call: TRBV5-5
d_call: TRBD1
j_call: TRBJ2-7

cdr3_aa: CASSQPSGGASHSYNEQFF
cdr3_nt: TGCGCCAGCAGCCAACCTTCGGGGGGGGCCTCCCACAGCTACAATGAGCAGTTCTTC
v_call: TRBV4-3
d_call: TRBD2
j_call: TRBJ2-1

cdr3_aa: CAISQGQSSTDTQYF
cdr3_nt: TGTGCCATCAGCCAGGGACAGTCTAGCACAGATACGCAGTATTTT
v_call: TRBV10-3
d_call: TRBD1
j_call: TRBJ2-3

cdr3_aa: CASSLAGAPYNEQFF
cdr3_nt: TGTGCTAGCAGCTTAGCGGGAGCCCCCTACAATGAGCAGTTCTTC
v_call: TRBV7-7
d_call: TRBD2
j_call: TRBJ2-1

cdr3_aa: CASSYSGTVLNYGYTF
cdr3_nt: TGTGCCAGCAGTTACTCTGGGACAGTCTTAAACTATGGCTACACCTTC
v_call: TRBV6-5
d_call: TRBD1
j_call: TRBJ1-2

cdr3_aa: CASSSRGQGEGYGYTF
cdr3_nt: TGTGCCAGCAGTTCCCGCGGACAGGGGGAGGGCTATGGCTACACCTTC
v_call: TRBV14
d_call: TRBD1
j_call: TRBJ1-2

cdr3_aa: CASSLIRGNQPQHF
cdr3_nt: TGTGCCAGCAGCTTAATCAGGGGGAATCAGCCCCAGCATTTT
v_call: TRBV7-8
d_call: TRBD1
j_call: TRBJ1-5

cdr3_aa: CASSRQGGDGYTF
cdr3_nt: TGTGCCAGCTCACGACAGGGAGGTGATGGCTACACCTTC
v_call: TRBV18
d_call: TRBD1
j_call: TRBJ1-2

cdr3_aa: CASSQGRVVGGPGGETQYF
cdr3_nt: TGTGCCAGCAGCCAAGGGCGTGTGGTGGGAGGGCCGGGGGGGGAGACCCAGTACTTC
v_call: TRBV4-2
d_call: TRBD2
j_call: TRBJ2-5

cdr3_aa: CASSPTGQGSSYEQYF
cdr3_nt: TGTGCCAGCTCACCAACGGGACAGGGGAGCTCCTACGAGCAGTACTTC
v_call: TRBV18
d_call: TRBD1
j_call: TRBJ2-7

cdr3_aa: CASSRPGVSYEQYF
cdr3_nt: TGTGCCAGCTCGAGACCAGGGGTCTCCTACGAGCAGTACTTC
v_call: TRBV6-6
d_call: -
j_call: TRBJ2-7

cdr3_aa: CASSQVPTPLAGAPNEQFF
cdr3_nt: TGTGCCAGCAGCCAAGTTCCCACCCCTCTAGCGGGAGCCCCTAATGAGCAGTTCTTC
v_call: TRBV4-2
d_call: TRBD2
j_call: TRBJ2-1

cdr3_aa: CAWSGESSGSGISYEQYF
cdr3_nt: TGTGCCTGGAGTGGGGAGTCTAGCGGGAGTGGGATCTCCTACGAGCAGTACTTC
v_call: TRBV30
d_call: TRBD2
j_call: TRBJ2-7

cdr3_aa: CAWITSGRGEQYF
cdr3_nt: TGTGCCTGGATTACCAGCGGGAGAGGGGAGCAGTACTTC
v_call: TRBV30
d_call: TRBD2
j_call: TRBJ2-5

cdr3_aa: CASGLVPGTEAFF
cdr3_nt: TGTGCTAGTGGTTTGGTACCAGGTACTGAAGCTTTCTTT
v_call: TRBV12-5
d_call: -
j_call: TRBJ1-1

cdr3_aa: CASSLTGRYGYTF
cdr3_nt: TGTGCCAGCAGCTTAACGGGGCGCTATGGCTACACCTTC
v_call: TRBV7-3
d_call: -
j_call: TRBJ1-2

cdr3_aa: CASSTGTSGSWGQYF
cdr3_nt: TGTGCCAGCAGCACAGGGACTAGCGGGAGTTGGGGCCAGTACTTC
v_call: TRBV5-8
d_call: TRBD2
j_call: TRBJ2-5

cdr3_aa: CASSYSIVAKNIQYF
cdr3_nt: TGTGCCAGCAGTTACTCCATAGTAGCCAAAAACATTCAGTACTTC
v_call: TRBV6-5
d_call: -
j_call: TRBJ2-4

cdr3_aa: CASSSSRGDYGYTF
cdr3_nt: TGTGCCAGCAGTTCTAGCAGGGGAGACTATGGCTACACCTTC
v_call: TRBV28
d_call: -
j_call: TRBJ1-2

cdr3_aa: CAWRTRDRVGEQYF
cdr3_nt: TGTGCCTGGAGAACCCGGGACAGGGTTGGTGAGCAGTACTTC
v_call: TRBV30
d_call: TRBD1
j_call: TRBJ2-7

cdr3_aa: CASSFEMGDNEQFF
cdr3_nt: TGTGCCAGCAGCTTTGAGATGGGAGACAATGAGCAGTTCTTC
v_call: TRBV7-2
d_call: -
j_call: TRBJ2-1

cdr3_aa: CASSTTKQGNEQYF
cdr3_nt: TGTGCCAGCAGCACGACCAAACAGGGTAACGAGCAGTACTTC
v_call: TRBV5-4
d_call: -
j_call: TRBJ2-7

cdr3_aa: CASSESGRRGTEAFF
cdr3_nt: TGCGCCAGCAGTGAGTCTGGTCGCAGGGGGACTGAAGCTTTCTTT
v_call: TRBV10-1
d_call: TRBD1
j_call: TRBJ1-1

cdr3_aa: CASSVAVPDTQYF
cdr3_nt: TGTGCCAGCAGCGTAGCAGTCCCAGATACGCAGTATTTT
v_call: TRBV9
d_call: -
j_call: TRBJ2-3

cdr3_aa: CASSPRDIPRGVFF
cdr3_nt: TGTGCCAGCTCACCACGAGACATCCCCCGGGGGGTGTTTTTT
v_call: TRBV18
d_call: -
j_call: TRBJ1-4